This T cell receptor (beta chain) stems from a study of spatial heterogeneity in lung cancer. Study-level results: Tracking of tumor mutation counts was seen in expanded intratumoral alpha and beta TCR counts.

Of note for this clonotype: The antigen is unknown. In a library made to pick up alpha chains, this beta chain is a stray read with a size that means little.

The CDR3 consists of 12 residues. Between the trimmed V and J ends, which lost 7 bases and 7 bases, there was a span of 17 bases. CDR1 and CDR2 (germline): SQVTM, ANQGSEA. Time point described: sample taken at primary tumor resection. The authors sequenced whole RNA from tumor, nontumor lung or frozen PBMC without sorting. TCRdb fed the 5' RACE reads into MiXCR, producing one record per CDR3 protein. The data show approximately 9,700 distinct CDR3 sequences, with 12% seen just once and about 10% held by the top ten. The rearrangement uses TRBV29-1 and TRBJ2-7; no clear D. The sequenced sample was lung tumor tissue, obtained at surgery. This sequence was found in a male donor with early-stage non-small cell lung cancer. The CDR3 here is CSGGSLLGEQYF. The CDR3 coding sequence is TGCAGCGGCGGCTCCCTCCTGGGTGAGCAGTACTTC.